These 6 T cell receptor beta chains came from one sample sequenced in a study of early T cells in non-severe SARS-CoV-2 infection. Via MiXCR, TCRdb re-called the 5' RACE reads, giving one row per CDR3 protein. The sample has roughly 110,000 distinct CDR3 sequences, approximately 12% seen once; the top ten hold 6.5% to 8%. Sequenced input: whole blood. Receptors were obtained from an adult who was a healthcare worker with PCR-confirmed SARS-CoV-2 infection or an uninfected control (not recorded which).

J is TRBJ2-7 and V is TRBV7-8; maybe TRBD2 (6 bases). There are 16 residues in the CDR3. The germline CDR1 and CDR2 sequences are SGHVS and FQNEAQ. V lost 6 bases to trimming and J lost 2 bases, with 20 bases between them. CDR3 sequence reads: CASRPSRDSVTYEQYF. The CDR3 nucleotides read TGTGCCAGCAGACCAAGCCGGGACTCTGTAACCTACGAGCAGTACTTC.

This clonotype was recorded at least ten times. The genes are TRBV20-1 and TRBJ2-3; D is perhaps TRBD2 (6 bases). The germline V gene has CDR1 DFQATT and CDR2 SNEGSKA (reference sequence). Trimming left V 6 bases short and J 0 bases short, with 16 bases between. The CDR3 length is 15 residues. CDR3 loop: CSALAERASTDTQYF. For the CDR3, the DNA is TGCAGTGCCTTAGCGGAGAGGGCTAGCACAGATACGCAGTATTTT.

Ten or more counts support this clonotype. This rearrangement joins TRBV30 to TRBJ2-7, with D unclear. Trimming shortened V by 3 bases and J by 1 base, and 16 bases separated the two germline ends. The CDR3 has 15 amino acids. Germline CDR1 reads GTSNPN; CDR2 reads SVGIG (reference sequence). In nucleotides, the CDR3 is TGTGCCTGGAGCAACCTCCGGTCGGAATCCTACGAGCAGTACTTC. Amino acid sequence: CAWSNLRSESYEQYF.

Ten or more counts support this clonotype. The genes are TRBV3-1 and TRBJ2-7, with D possibly matching TRBD1 (5 bases). The V end was cut by 2 bases, the J end by 4 bases, with 9 bases between. The length of the CDR3 is 13 residues. CDR1 and CDR2 from the germline V gene are LGHDT and YNNKEL (reference sequence). DNA for the CDR3: TGTGCCAGCAGCCAAATCCAGGGTTACGAGCAGTACTTC. Translated: CASSQIQGYEQYF.

The chain uses TRBV2 and TRBJ1-4, with 9 bases that match TRBD1. Germline values: CDR1 SNHLY, CDR2 FYNNEI. CDR3 length: 14 residues. J was trimmed by 8 bases and V by 5 bases; bases with no gene match: 6. In DNA form, the CDR3 reads TGTGCCAGCAGTACCACAGGGGGCAGGGAAAAACTGTTTTTT. It translates to CASSTTGGREKLFF.

This clonotype was seen many times. V gene TRBV11-2 combines with J gene TRBJ2-1, with D tentatively TRBD1 (7 bases). Trimming removed 2 bases from V and 0 bases from J, with 11 bases in between. The CDR3 is 16 amino acids. Germline-derived CDR1 and CDR2 are SGHAT and FQNNGV. The CDR3 nucleotides are TGTGCCAGCAGCTTAAGGGGGGACAGCTCCTACAATGAGCAGTTCTTC. It encodes CASSLRGDSSYNEQFF.